What follows are 30 T cell receptor beta chains derived from one specimen sequenced in a study of human T cells and chemical hapten exposure. The time point here: patch test 1, 2 weeks after DPC sensitization. The sample's treatment: therapeutic diphenylcyclopropenone sensitization with weekly scalp DPC. TCRdb called the RACE reads again in MiXCR, with one record for every CDR3 protein. Among roughly 86,000 distinct CDR3 sequences listed, roughly 10% were seen once. The specimen comprised whole blood, sampled in connection with sensitization to the hapten diphenylcyclopropenone (DPC). The receptors derive from a man aged 40-49 years with alopecia areata. Some clones in this sample may be carry-over from other donors' samples.

In its sample, this clonotype was seen many times. CDR3 DNA sequence: TGTGCCACCGCGAAGGGGGGGGTGGCGCAGTACTTC. Translated: CATAKGGVAQYF. The J gene is TRBJ2-7, the V gene TRBV12-3 or TRBV12-4; possibly TRBD2 for D (7 bases). This CDR3 region has 12 residues. With 10 bases removed from V and 9 bases from J, the gap between germline ends came to 19 bases.

The table lists this clonotype with a few counts. V gene TRBV3-1 combines with J gene TRBJ2-7; D gene uncertain. CDR3 size: 15 residues. Germline V gene lookup returns CDR1 LGHDT and CDR2 YNNKEL (reference sequence). The germline V and J ends were trimmed by 1 base and 0 bases, with 10 bases remaining between them. The CDR3 loop reads CASSQGVTSSYEQYF. The CDR3 coding sequence is TGTGCCAGCAGCCAAGGAGTTACGAGCTCCTACGAGCAGTACTTC.

The chain employs TRBV6-6 and TRBJ2-1; 15 bases line up with TRBD2. This CDR3 has 18 residues. J gave up 1 base and V 6 bases, and 7 bases lay outside the gene matches. In germline, CDR1 is MNHNY, CDR2 SVGAGI (reference sequence). CDR3 sequence (DNA): TGTGCCAGCAGATATGGACTAGCGGGAGGGCGGTCCTACAATGAGCAGTTCTTC. Translation: CASRYGLAGGRSYNEQFF.

This chain joins TRBV29-1 and TRBJ2-7; a weak D match, TRBD1 (6 bases). This CDR3 comprises 13 residues. Between the trimmed V and J ends, which lost 4 bases and 0 bases, there was a span of 10 bases. CDR1 is SQVTM, CDR2 ANQGSEA, per germline. The CDR3 DNA reads TGCAGCGTTGGTCGGGACAACTCCTACGAGCAGTACTTC. It specifies CSVGRDNSYEQYF.

This clonotype was seen many times. The genes are TRBV6-2 or TRBV6-3 and TRBJ1-1; no firm D call. The germline CDR1 and CDR2 sequences are MNHEY and SVGEGT. Deletions cut 7 bases from V and 6 bases from J, with 9 bases between. The CDR3 covers 11 residues. CDR3 DNA sequence: TGTGCCAGCACCCGTGGGGCTGAAGCTTTCTTT. Encoded protein: CASTRGAEAFF.

This clonotype occurred many times. The chain uses TRBV19 and TRBJ1-2; D is possibly TRBD1 (5 bases). V gave up 5 bases and J gave up 2 bases, with 9 bases separating them. CDR1 LNHDA and CDR2 SQIVND come from the germline V gene (reference sequence). The CDR3 loop spans 13 amino acids. In nucleotides, the CDR3 is TGTGCCAGTAGTGAACAGGTGAACTATGGCTACACCTTC. Protein: CASSEQVNYGYTF.

This clonotype was seen a few times. The chain has TRBV18 and TRBJ2-1, with 9 bases identical to TRBD2. Per the germline V gene, CDR1 is KGHSH and CDR2 is LQKENI. V lost 0 bases, J lost 3 bases, and 6 bases stayed unmatched. This CDR3 region has 17 residues. Here the CDR3 reads CASSPPKREALYNEQFF. CDR3 DNA: TGTGCCAGCTCACCACCCAAGCGGGAGGCACTCTACAATGAGCAGTTCTTC.

In this sample, this clonotype turned up a few times. V gene TRBV20-1 combines with J gene TRBJ2-6; perhaps TRBD2 as D (5 bases). Germline V lookup: CDR1 DFQATT, CDR2 SNEGSKA (reference sequence). The CDR3 totals 15 residues. V gave up 3 bases and J gave up 4 bases, with 13 bases separating them. The CDR3 nucleotides read TGCAGTGCTAGTTGGGGAGTTCGAGGGGCCAACGTCCTGACTTTC. It translates to CSASWGVRGANVLTF.

This clonotype was picked up many times. V gene TRBV29-1 combines with J gene TRBJ1-2, with 8 bases matching TRBD1. V gave up 5 bases and J gave up 2 bases; unmatched junction bases: 13. Germline V CDR1 and CDR2: SQVTM, ANQGSEA. This CDR3 has 16 amino acids. The CDR3 reads CSVPQTGAGRNYGYTF. CDR3 coding DNA: TGCAGCGTTCCTCAGACAGGGGCGGGTAGGAACTATGGCTACACCTTC.

This clonotype appeared a few times. The chain couples TRBV12-3 or TRBV12-4 to TRBJ2-2, with 7 nucleotides matching TRBD2. The V and J ends lost 8 bases and 5 bases, in that order; junction bases with no gene match: 11. The CDR3 covers 15 residues. CDR3 nucleotide sequence: TGTGCCAGCGGGATGGCGGGAGTCTCTACCGGGGAGCTGTTTTTT. This gives the protein CASGMAGVSTGELFF.

This clonotype turned up a few times. The genes are TRBV6-5 and TRBJ2-7, with TRBD2 identical over 9 bases. The CDR3 length is 14 residues. Germline CDR1 reads MNHEY; CDR2 reads SVGAGI. V shed 7 bases, J shed 5 bases, and the junction held 9 bases outside the gene matches. Written as DNA, the CDR3 is TGTGCCAGCAAACATAGCGGGAGTACCAACGAGCAGTACGTC. Protein product: CASKHSGSTNEQYV.

There are many counts of this clonotype. The chain uses TRBV18 and TRBJ1-3; TRBD1 aligns across 8 bases. There are 16 residues in the CDR3. Germline lookup yields CDR1 KGHSH and CDR2 LQKENI. The V and J ends lost 3 bases and 4 bases, in that order; junction bases with no gene match: 8. CDR3 nucleotide sequence: TGTGCCAGCTCACCCGGATGGACAGGGACGGGAAACACCATATATTTT. Translation: CASSPGWTGTGNTIYF.

V gene TRBV6-2 or TRBV6-3 combines with J gene TRBJ2-1; 15 bases match TRBD2. CDR3 length: 17 residues. CDR1 and CDR2 from the germline V gene are MNHEY and SVGEGT. The ends lost 2 bases at V and 7 bases at J; junction bases unmatched: 6. Here the CDR3 reads CASSYRLGTSGRNEQFF. CDR3 DNA: TGTGCCAGCAGTTACCGTCTCGGGACTAGCGGGAGGAATGAGCAGTTCTTC.

The V gene is TRBV18, the J gene TRBJ1-5, with no clear D. The CDR3 is 13 amino acids. Germline CDR1 reads KGHSH; CDR2 reads LQKENI. V dropped 0 bases and J dropped 2 bases, with 2 bases sitting between them. CDR3 protein: CASSPPGNQPQHF. The CDR3 bases are TGTGCCAGCTCACCACCAGGCAATCAGCCCCAGCATTTT. The variable domain in full, completed from reference TRBV18 and TRBJ1-5, reads NAGVMQNPRHLVRRRGQEARLRCSPMKGHSHVYWYRQLPEEGLKFMVYLQKENIIDESGMPKERFSAEFPKEGPSILRIQQVVRGDSAAYFCASSPPGNQPQHFGDGTRLSIL.

The chain has TRBV28 and TRBJ1-1, with 7 bases identical to TRBD1. The CDR3 sequence is 14 residues long. The V gene's germline CDR1 is MDHEN and CDR2 SYDVKM. The J segment lost 1 base and the V segment lost 3 bases, leaving 2 bases of the junction unmatched. The CDR3: CASSLTGWNTEAFF. The CDR3 DNA follows: TGTGCCAGCAGTTTGACAGGGTGGAACACTGAAGCTTTCTTT.

This clonotype was picked up many times. J is TRBJ1-6 and V is TRBV2; possible D gene TRBD1, 6 bases. The CDR3 runs 14 residues. V lost 3 bases and J lost 8, with 11 bases in between. Looked up from germline, CDR1 is SNHLY and CDR2 is FYNNEI. The CDR3 here is CASSDQQGHSPLHF. DNA for the CDR3: TGTGCCAGCAGTGACCAACAGGGTCATTCACCCCTCCACTTT.

This clonotype showed up just a few times. The chain carries TRBV6-2 or TRBV6-3 and TRBJ2-5; 9 bases match TRBD2. Germline-derived CDR1 and CDR2 are MNHEY and SVGEGT. There are 17 residues in the CDR3. V lost 4 bases to trimming and J lost 1 base; unmatched junction nucleotides: 10. CDR3 sequence: CASSSGGRGMSQETQYF. CDR3 in DNA: TGTGCCAGCAGTTCTGGCGGGAGGGGGATGAGCCAAGAGACCCAGTACTTC.

The J gene is TRBJ2-7, the V gene TRBV4-1; D not resolved. Per germline, CDR1 MGHRA and CDR2 YSYEKL. The length of the CDR3 is 14 residues. V shed 2 bases and J shed 5 bases, with 13 bases lying between them. The CDR3 DNA reads TGCGCCAGCAGCCAATCAACCGTAGGGCACGAGCAGTACGTC. Encoded protein: CASSQSTVGHEQYV.

This clonotype was seen only a few times. Written as DNA, the CDR3 is TGTGCCAGCAGCTACGACAGCGTCTATGGCTACACCTTC. Residues: CASSYDSVYGYTF. The genes are TRBV11-2 and TRBJ1-2; TRBD1 is a possible D gene (5 bases). This CDR3 region has 13 residues. Germline V CDR1 and CDR2: SGHAT, FQNNGV. V gave up 4 bases and J gave up 4 bases, with 10 bases separating them.

This clonotype came up many times. This chain links TRBV25-1 with TRBJ1-2; 8 nucleotides line up with TRBD1. This CDR3 has 15 residues. The germline gives CDR1 MGHDK, CDR2 SYGVNS. V lost 4 bases and J lost 3; bases outside the gene matches: 7. CDR3 protein: CASSVRTGRHYGYTF. CDR3 bases: TGTGCCAGCAGTGTCCGGACAGGGCGACACTATGGCTACACCTTC.

This clonotype appeared a few times. The chain combines TRBV29-1 with TRBJ2-7, with 7 nucleotides matching TRBD1. With V trimmed by 4 bases and J by 1 base, 1 base remained unmatched. CDR3 length: 12 residues. CDR1 and CDR2 (germline): SQVTM, ANQGSEA. CDR3: CSVGDSSYEQYV. DNA of the CDR3: TGCAGCGTTGGGGACAGTTCCTACGAGCAGTACGTC.

V gene TRBV29-1 combines with J gene TRBJ2-1, with D perhaps being TRBD1 or TRBD2 (6 bases each). Deletions cut 6 bases from V and 1 base from J, with 22 bases between. The CDR3 is made up of 17 amino acids. Germline assignment: CDR1 SQVTM and CDR2 ANQGSEA. The CDR3 DNA is TGCAGCGTGGAACCGGGAGCAGGAGGGGGATCCTACAATGAGCAGTTCTTC. As protein: CSVEPGAGGGSYNEQFF.

Worth noting for this clonotype: The junction and the germline gene differ at one end; a read error may be behind it. The chain combines TRBV2 with TRBJ1-2, with D uncertain. This CDR3 contains 13 residues. The germline gives CDR1 SNHLY, CDR2 FYNNEI. CDR3 residues: CASSELPGYGDTF. CDR3 coding DNA: TGTGCCAGCAGTGAATTGCCCGGCTATGGCGACACCTTC.

As to this clonotype: A read error may explain this, as a much larger clone is one base away. The J gene is TRBJ2-4, the V gene TRBV7-9, with 10 bases lining up with TRBD2. The CDR3 loop spans 16 amino acids. CDR1 SEHNR and CDR2 FQNEAQ come from the germline V gene (reference sequence). This CDR3 reads CASSLTSGTTKNIEYF. CDR3 nucleotide sequence: TGTGCCAGCAGCTTAACTAGCGGGACTACCAAAAACATTGAGTACTTC.

This chain joins TRBV4-3 and TRBJ2-7; D may be TRBD1 (6 bases). The CDR3 is 13 residues long. Trimming removed 3 bases at V and 3 bases at J, with 9 bases between. CDR1 is LGHNA, CDR2 YSLEER, per germline. This CDR3 is CASSHGTSYEQYF. CDR3 nucleotide sequence: TGCGCCAGCAGCCACGGGACAAGCTACGAGCAGTACTTC.

V usage is TRBV4-3 and J usage is TRBJ2-6; no definite D call. The CDR3 covers 13 residues. The V end was cut by 1 base, the J end by 4 bases, with 2 bases between. Germline assignment: CDR1 LGHNA and CDR2 YSLEER. In DNA, the CDR3 is TGCGCCAGCAGCCAAGCCGGGGCCAACGTCCTGACTTTC. Residues: CASSQAGANVLTF.

The chain couples TRBV4-3 to TRBJ2-3; 7 bases map to TRBD2. The junction had 4 bases not matched to a gene; V was cut back by 4 bases and J by 3 bases. Germline assignment: CDR1 LGHNA and CDR2 YSLEER. The CDR3 consists of 14 residues. The CDR3, as DNA: TGCGCCAGCAGCCGGGACTATTTTACAGATACGCAGTATTTT. Amino acid sequence: CASSRDYFTDTQYF.

In its sample, this clonotype was seen a few times. This chain links TRBV5-1 with TRBJ2-3; 7 bases align to TRBD2. The germline V gene has CDR1 SGHRS and CDR2 YFSETQ. This CDR3 is 15 amino acids long. V gave up 4 bases and J gave up 5 bases; unmatched junction bases: 10. In nucleotides, the CDR3 is TGCGCCAGCAGCCATGAGGCTAGCGGTAAAGATACGCAGTATTTT. Its translation: CASSHEASGKDTQYF.

This clonotype was found many times. The chain couples TRBV15 to TRBJ1-2; D call uncertain. The CDR3 sequence is 15 residues long. Germline CDR1 and CDR2: LNHNV and YYDKDF (reference sequence). The V end lost 0 bases, the J end lost 0 bases, and 8 bases lay between the germline ends. The CDR3 nucleotides are TGTGCCACCAGCAGAGATCCCGGTTCTAACTATGGCTACACCTTC. Residues: CATSRDPGSNYGYTF. Full variable domain (remainder filled in from reference TRBV15 and TRBJ1-2): DAMVIQNPRYQVTQFGKPVTLSCSQTLNHNVMYWYQQKSSQAPKLLFHYYDKDFNNEADTPDNFQSRRPNTSFCFLDIRSPGLGDTAMYLCATSRDPGSNYGYTFGSGTRLTVV.

This CDR3 is CSARDGRAGPYNEQFF. CDR3 sequence (DNA): TGCAGTGCTAGAGATGGAAGAGCGGGACCCTACAATGAGCAGTTCTTC. J is TRBJ2-1 and V is TRBV20-1, with 7 bases matching TRBD2. The CDR3 sequence is 16 residues long. The ends lost 0 bases at V and 2 bases at J; junction bases unmatched: 7. Per germline, CDR1 DFQATT and CDR2 SNEGSKA (reference sequence).